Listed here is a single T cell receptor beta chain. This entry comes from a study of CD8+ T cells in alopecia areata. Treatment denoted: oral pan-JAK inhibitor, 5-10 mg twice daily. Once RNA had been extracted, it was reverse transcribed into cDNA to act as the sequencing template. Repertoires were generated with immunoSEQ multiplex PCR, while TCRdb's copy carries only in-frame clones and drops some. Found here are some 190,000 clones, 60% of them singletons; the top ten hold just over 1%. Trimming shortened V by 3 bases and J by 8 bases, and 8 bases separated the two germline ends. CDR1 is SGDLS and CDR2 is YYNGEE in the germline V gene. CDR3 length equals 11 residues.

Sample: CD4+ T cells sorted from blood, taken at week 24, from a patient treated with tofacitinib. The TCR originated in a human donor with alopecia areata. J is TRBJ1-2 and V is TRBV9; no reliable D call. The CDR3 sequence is CASSGLSGYTF. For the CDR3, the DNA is TGTGCCAGCAGCGGCCTGAGCGGCTACACCTTC.